Each of the 12 T cell receptor beta chains below was sequenced from the same sample in a study of blood T cell repertoires in COVID-19. The table came from immunoSEQ multiplex PCR; TCRdb's copy has only in-frame clones and leaves some out. Altogether about 200,000 clones are present, roughly 89% being singletons, with the ten largest covering almost 4%. Sequencing was carried out using PBMCs or T cells enriched from blood (not recorded which). The receptors shown here come from a woman in her twenties or thirties with acute COVID-19.

This chain uses TRBV24-1 with TRBJ2-1, with 8 bases identical to TRBD2. The germline V gene has CDR1 KGHDR and CDR2 SFDVKD. After removal of 4 bases from V and 9 bases from J, the junction contained 16 bases not matched to a gene. There are 17 residues in the CDR3. In DNA, the CDR3 is TGTGCCACCAGTGACCCTAAGCGGGGGCCCACCGCGGGTGAGCAGTTCTTC. Encoded protein: CATSDPKRGPTAGEQFF.

The chain is built from TRBV29-1 and TRBJ1-6, with a tentative D call TRBD1 (5 bases). Trimming removed 5 bases from V and 7 bases from J, with 12 bases in between. In germline, CDR1 is SQVTM, CDR2 ANQGSEA. This CDR3 is built from 13 residues. This chain's CDR3 is CSVRDAGNSPLHF. The CDR3, as DNA: TGCAGCGTTCGGGACGCGGGAAATTCACCCCTCCACTTT. The full variable domain, its missing parts supplied by reference TRBV29-1 and TRBJ1-6, is SAVISQKPSRDICQRGTSLTIQCQVDSQVTMMFWYRQQPGQSLTLIATANQGSEATYESGFVIDKFPISRPNLTFSTLTVSNMSPEDSSIYLCSVRDAGNSPLHFGNGTRLTVT.

The V and J genes are TRBV18 and TRBJ1-1; possible D gene TRBD1, 5 bases. Germline loops: CDR1 KGHSH, CDR2 LQKENI. Trimming pared 5 bases from V and 0 bases from J, leaving 13 bases between. The CDR3 totals 15 residues. The CDR3 loop reads CASSLGGMMNTEAFF. The CDR3 coding sequence is TGTGCCAGCTCATTGGGGGGGATGATGAACACTGAAGCTTTCTTT.

Only a few counts were recorded for this clone. V and J are TRBV19 and TRBJ1-1; D is unresolved. The CDR3 totals 15 residues. The germline CDR1 and CDR2 sequences are LNHDA and SQIVND (reference sequence). V was pared by 1 base and J by 0 bases, with 9 bases between. In DNA, the CDR3 is TGTGCCAGTAGTATAGCCAGGAGGATGAACACTGAAGCTTTCTTT. As protein: CASSIARRMNTEAFF.

The chain combines TRBV5-6 with TRBJ2-5, with D perhaps matching TRBD1 (6 bases). The CDR3 is 16 residues long. CDR1 is SGHDT, CDR2 YYEEEE, per germline. V dropped 3 bases and J dropped 4 bases, with 19 bases sitting between them. The CDR3 region has the DNA TGTGCCAGCAGCTCCGGACAGTCCGTTATAGCAGAGACCCAGTACTTC. Protein product: CASSSGQSVIAETQYF. The variable domain in full, completed from reference TRBV5-6 and TRBJ2-5, reads DAGVTQSPTHLIKTRGQQVTLRCSPKSGHDTVSWYQQALGQGPQFIFQYYEEEERQRGNFPDRFSGHQFPNYSSELNVNALLLGDSALYLCASSSGQSVIAETQYFGPGTRLLVL.

The chain employs TRBV9 and TRBJ2-7, with TRBD1 matching over 10 bases. V shed 0 bases, J shed 2 bases, and the junction held 2 bases outside the gene matches. Germline V gene lookup returns CDR1 SGDLS and CDR2 YYNGEE. The CDR3 covers 15 residues. CDR3 nucleotides: TGTGCCAGCAGCGTAGCCGGGACAGGGGCCTACGAGCAGTACTTC. Protein: CASSVAGTGAYEQYF.

Details on this clone: Other DNA sequences within the sample encode an identical CDR3. This chain connects TRBV30 to TRBJ2-3; TRBD1 aligns across 9 bases. CDR1 is GTSNPN and CDR2 is SVGIG in the germline V gene (reference sequence). The V and J ends lost 3 bases and 3 bases, in that order; junction bases with no gene match: 1. The CDR3 runs 13 residues. The DNA of the CDR3 is TGTGCCTGGAGGGACAGGGGAACAGATACGCAGTATTTT. Protein product: CAWRDRGTDTQYF.

This clone has only a few counts. The chain joins TRBV6-6 to TRBJ1-6; D is unresolved. V was clipped by 6 bases and J by 6 bases, with 24 bases between them. This CDR3 spans 18 amino acids. CDR1 is MNHNY and CDR2 is SVGAGI in the germline V gene (reference sequence). DNA of the CDR3: TGTGCCAGCAGCCGATTGGGCTGGGAGATGCGGGGTAATTCACCCCTCCACTTT. This translates into CASSRLGWEMRGNSPLHF.

This clone was seen only once. The chain links TRBV5-1 to TRBJ2-2; D might be TRBD2 (6 bases). This CDR3 contains 14 residues. Looked up from germline, CDR1 is SGHRS and CDR2 is YFSETQ. V was pared by 2 bases and J by 4 bases, with 9 bases between. The CDR3 DNA sequence: TGCGCCAGCAGCTTTTCCGGGGGCACCGGGGAGCTGTTTTTT. This gives the protein CASSFSGGTGELFF.

The chain recombines TRBV5-4 with TRBJ2-2; maybe TRBD1 (6 bases). V lost 3 bases and J lost 1, with 10 bases in between. Germline CDR1 reads SGHNT; CDR2 reads YYREEE (reference sequence). This CDR3 spans 15 amino acids. The DNA for the CDR3 is TGTGCCAGCAGCTCACAGGGATGGAACACCGGGGAGCTGTTTTTT. Translating it yields CASSSQGWNTGELFF. The complete variable domain, with remaining parts taken from reference TRBV5-4 and TRBJ2-2, reads ETGVTQSPTHLIKTRGQQVTLRCSSQSGHNTVSWYQQALGQGPQFIFQYYREEENGRGNFPPRFSGLQFPNYSSELNVNALELDDSALYLCASSSQGWNTGELFFGEGSRLTVL.

The chain recombines TRBV30 with TRBJ2-7; 7 bases map to TRBD1. Germline V gene data show CDR1 as GTSNPN and CDR2 as SVGIG (reference sequence). V shed 1 base, J shed 8 bases, and the junction held 5 bases outside the gene matches. CDR3 size: 12 residues. This CDR3 reads CAWSGGQVQQYF. The CDR3 DNA is TGTGCCTGGAGTGGAGGACAGGTCCAGCAGTACTTC. Filled out from reference TRBV30 and TRBJ2-7, the complete variable domain reads SQTIHQWPATLVQPVGSPLSLECTVEGTSNPNLYWYRQAAGRGLQLLFYSVGIGQISSEVPQNLSASRPQDRQFILSSKKLLLSDSGFYLCAWSGGQVQQYFGPGTRLTVT.

The chain links TRBV2 to TRBJ2-2, with 10 bases that match TRBD1. Germline assignment: CDR1 SNHLY and CDR2 FYNNEI. The CDR3 loop spans 14 amino acids. Trimming cost V 6 bases and J 3 bases; bases outside gene matches: 1. The CDR3 sequence: CASRGTGDTGELFF. CDR3 coding DNA: TGTGCCAGCAGGGGGACAGGGGACACCGGGGAGCTGTTTTTT.